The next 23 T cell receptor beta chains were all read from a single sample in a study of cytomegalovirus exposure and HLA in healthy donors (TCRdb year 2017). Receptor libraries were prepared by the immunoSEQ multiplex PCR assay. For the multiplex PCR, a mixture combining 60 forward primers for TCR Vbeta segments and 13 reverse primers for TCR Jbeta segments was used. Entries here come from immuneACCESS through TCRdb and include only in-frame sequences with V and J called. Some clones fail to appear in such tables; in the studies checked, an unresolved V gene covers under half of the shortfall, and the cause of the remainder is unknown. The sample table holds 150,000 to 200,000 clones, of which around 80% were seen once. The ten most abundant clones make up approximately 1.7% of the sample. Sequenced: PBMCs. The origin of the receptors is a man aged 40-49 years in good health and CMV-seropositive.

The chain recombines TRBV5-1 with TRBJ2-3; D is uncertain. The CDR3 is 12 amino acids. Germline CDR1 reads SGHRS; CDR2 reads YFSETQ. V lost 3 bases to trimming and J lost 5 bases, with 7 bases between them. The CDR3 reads CASSSPRDTQYF. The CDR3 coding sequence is TGCGCCAGCAGCTCCCCCCGAGATACGCAGTATTTT.

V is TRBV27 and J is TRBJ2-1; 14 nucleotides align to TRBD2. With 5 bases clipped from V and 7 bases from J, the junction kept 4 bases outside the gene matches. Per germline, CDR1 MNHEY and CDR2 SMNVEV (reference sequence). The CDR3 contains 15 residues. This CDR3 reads CASSRGLAGGNEQFF. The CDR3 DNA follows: TGTGCCAGCAGTAGAGGACTAGCGGGAGGTAATGAGCAGTTCTTC.

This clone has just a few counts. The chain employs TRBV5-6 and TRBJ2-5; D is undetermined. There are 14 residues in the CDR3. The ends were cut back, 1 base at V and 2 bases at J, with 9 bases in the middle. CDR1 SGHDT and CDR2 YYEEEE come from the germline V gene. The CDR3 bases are TGTGCCAGCAGCTTGAAGAGGCAGCAAGAGACCCAGTACTTC. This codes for CASSLKRQQETQYF. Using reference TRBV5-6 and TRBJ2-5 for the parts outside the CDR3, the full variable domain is DAGVTQSPTHLIKTRGQQVTLRCSPKSGHDTVSWYQQALGQGPQFIFQYYEEEERQRGNFPDRFSGHQFPNYSSELNVNALLLGDSALYLCASSLKRQQETQYFGPGTRLLVL.

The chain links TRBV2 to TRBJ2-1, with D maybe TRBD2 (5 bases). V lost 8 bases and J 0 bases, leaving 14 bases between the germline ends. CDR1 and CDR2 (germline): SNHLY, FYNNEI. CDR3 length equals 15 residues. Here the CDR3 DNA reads TGTGCCAGCTATATAGCGATTAGCTCCTACAATGAGCAGTTCTTC. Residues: CASYIAISSYNEQFF.

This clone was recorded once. The CDR3 DNA reads TGTGCCAGCAGGCCACGGGACACAAACACTGAAGCTTTCTTT. Residues: CASRPRDTNTEAFF. The chain uses TRBV7-9 and TRBJ1-1; a possible D gene is TRBD1 (6 bases). CDR3 length: 14 residues. Trimming removed 6 bases at V and 2 bases at J, with 13 bases between. Germline V gene sequence: CDR1 SEHNR, CDR2 FQNEAQ (reference sequence).

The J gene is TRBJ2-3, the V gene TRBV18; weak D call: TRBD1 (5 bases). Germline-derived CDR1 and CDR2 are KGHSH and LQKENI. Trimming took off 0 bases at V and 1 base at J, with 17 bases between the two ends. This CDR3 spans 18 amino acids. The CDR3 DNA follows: TGTGCCAGCTCACCACCGCGAGCAGGGTGGAAGGGCACAGATACGCAGTATTTT. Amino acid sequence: CASSPPRAGWKGTDTQYF.

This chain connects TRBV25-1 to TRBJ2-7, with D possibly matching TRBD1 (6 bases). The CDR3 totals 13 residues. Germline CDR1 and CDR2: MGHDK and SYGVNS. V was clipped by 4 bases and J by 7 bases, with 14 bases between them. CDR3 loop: CASSGKTGREQYF. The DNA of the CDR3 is TGTGCCAGCAGTGGGAAGACAGGCAGGGAGCAGTACTTC.

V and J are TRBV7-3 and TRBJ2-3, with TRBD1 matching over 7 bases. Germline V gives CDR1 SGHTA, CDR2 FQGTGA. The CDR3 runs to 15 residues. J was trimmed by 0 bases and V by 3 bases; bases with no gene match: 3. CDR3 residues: CASSLDRRSTDTQYF. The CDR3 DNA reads TGTGCCAGCAGCTTGGACAGGCGAAGCACAGATACGCAGTATTTT.

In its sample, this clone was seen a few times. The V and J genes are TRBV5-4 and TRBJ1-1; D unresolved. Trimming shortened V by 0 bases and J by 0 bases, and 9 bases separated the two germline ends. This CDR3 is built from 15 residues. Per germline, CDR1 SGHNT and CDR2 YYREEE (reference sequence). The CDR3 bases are TGTGCCAGCAGCTTGGAAGTGACTCTGAACACTGAAGCTTTCTTT. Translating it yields CASSLEVTLNTEAFF. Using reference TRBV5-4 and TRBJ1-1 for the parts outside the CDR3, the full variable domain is ETGVTQSPTHLIKTRGQQVTLRCSSQSGHNTVSWYQQALGQGPQFIFQYYREEENGRGNFPPRFSGLQFPNYSSELNVNALELDDSALYLCASSLEVTLNTEAFFGQGTRLTVV.

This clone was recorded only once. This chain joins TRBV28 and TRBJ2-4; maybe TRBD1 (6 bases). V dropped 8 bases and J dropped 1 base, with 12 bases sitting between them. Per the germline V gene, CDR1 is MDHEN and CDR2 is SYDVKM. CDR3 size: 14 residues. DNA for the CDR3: TGTGCCAGCCAGGGGCCTGGGGCCAAAAACATTCAGTACTTC. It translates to CASQGPGAKNIQYF.

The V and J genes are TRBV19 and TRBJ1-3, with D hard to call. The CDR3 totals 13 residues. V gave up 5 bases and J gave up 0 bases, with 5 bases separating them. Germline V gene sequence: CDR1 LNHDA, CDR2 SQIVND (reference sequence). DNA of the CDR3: TGTGCCAGTAGTCCCCTCTCTGGAAACACCATATATTTT. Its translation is CASSPLSGNTIYF.

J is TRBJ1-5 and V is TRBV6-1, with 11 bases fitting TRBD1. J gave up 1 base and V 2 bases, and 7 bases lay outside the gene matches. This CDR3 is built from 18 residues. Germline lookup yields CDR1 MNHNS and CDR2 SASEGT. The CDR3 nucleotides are TGTGCCAGCAGTGAAACCGGGACAGGGGGTTGGAGCAATCAGCCCCAGCATTTT. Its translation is CASSETGTGGWSNQPQHF.

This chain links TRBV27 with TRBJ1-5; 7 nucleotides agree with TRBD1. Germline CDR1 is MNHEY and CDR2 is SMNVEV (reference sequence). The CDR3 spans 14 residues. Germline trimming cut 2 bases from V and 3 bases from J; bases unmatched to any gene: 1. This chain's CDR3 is CASSLQGDNQPQHF. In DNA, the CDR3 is TGTGCCAGCAGTTTACAGGGGGACAATCAGCCCCAGCATTTT.

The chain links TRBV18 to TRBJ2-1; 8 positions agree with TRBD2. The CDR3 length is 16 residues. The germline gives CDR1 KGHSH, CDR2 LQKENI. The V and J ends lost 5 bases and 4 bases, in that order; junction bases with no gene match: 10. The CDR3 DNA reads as TGTGCCAGCTCATCCTCCCCCGGGACTAGGTACAATGAGCAGTTCTTC. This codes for CASSSSPGTRYNEQFF.

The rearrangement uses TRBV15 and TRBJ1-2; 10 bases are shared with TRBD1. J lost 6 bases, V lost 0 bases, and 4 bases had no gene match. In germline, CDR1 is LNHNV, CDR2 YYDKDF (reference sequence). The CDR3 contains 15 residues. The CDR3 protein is CATSREGTGVNGYTF. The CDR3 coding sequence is TGTGCCACCAGCAGAGAGGGGACAGGGGTTAATGGCTACACCTTC.

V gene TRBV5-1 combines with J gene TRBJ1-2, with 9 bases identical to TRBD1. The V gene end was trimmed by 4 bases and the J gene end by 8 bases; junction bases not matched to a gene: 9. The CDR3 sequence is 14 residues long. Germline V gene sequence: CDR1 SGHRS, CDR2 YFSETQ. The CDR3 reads CASSLLQGAEGYTF. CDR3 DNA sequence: TGCGCCAGCAGCCTACTACAGGGGGCGGAGGGCTACACCTTC.

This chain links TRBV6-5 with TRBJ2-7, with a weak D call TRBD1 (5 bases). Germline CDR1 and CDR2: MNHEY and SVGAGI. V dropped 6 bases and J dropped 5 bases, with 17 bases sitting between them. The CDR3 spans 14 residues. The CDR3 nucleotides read TGTGCCAGCAGCCCGAGGCAGGGATGGAACGAGCAGTACTTC. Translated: CASSPRQGWNEQYF.

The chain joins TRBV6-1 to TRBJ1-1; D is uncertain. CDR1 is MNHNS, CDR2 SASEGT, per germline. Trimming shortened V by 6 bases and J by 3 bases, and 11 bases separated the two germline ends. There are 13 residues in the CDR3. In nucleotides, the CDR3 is TGTGCCAGCAGGCCAGACTCCTACACTGAAGCTTTCTTT. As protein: CASRPDSYTEAFF.

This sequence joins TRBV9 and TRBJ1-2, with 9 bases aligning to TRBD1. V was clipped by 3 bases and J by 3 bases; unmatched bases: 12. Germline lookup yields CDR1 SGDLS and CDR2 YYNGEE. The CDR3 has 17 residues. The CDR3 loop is CASSAIEGGQGDYGYTF. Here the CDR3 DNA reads TGTGCCAGCAGCGCAATAGAGGGGGGACAGGGCGACTATGGCTACACCTTC.

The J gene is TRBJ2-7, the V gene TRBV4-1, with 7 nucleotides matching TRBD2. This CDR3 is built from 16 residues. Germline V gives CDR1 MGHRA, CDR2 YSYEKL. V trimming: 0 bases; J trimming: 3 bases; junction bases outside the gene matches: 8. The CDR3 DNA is TGCGCCAGCAGCCAAGAAAGAGCGGGGCGCTTCTACGAGCAGTACTTC. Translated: CASSQERAGRFYEQYF.

The CDR3 DNA follows: TGTGCCTGGAGCCCAGGGGCTTTGGATACGCAGTATTTT. Amino acid sequence: CAWSPGALDTQYF. V usage is TRBV30 and J usage is TRBJ2-3; TRBD1 might be the D (6 bases). The ends were cut back, 3 bases at V and 6 bases at J, with 13 bases in the middle. The V gene's germline CDR1 is GTSNPN and CDR2 SVGIG (reference sequence). There are 13 residues in the CDR3.

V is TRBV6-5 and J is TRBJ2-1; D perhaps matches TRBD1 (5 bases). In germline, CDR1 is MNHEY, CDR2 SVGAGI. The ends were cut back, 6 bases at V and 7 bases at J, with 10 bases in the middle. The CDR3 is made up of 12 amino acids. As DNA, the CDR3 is TGTGCCAGCAGGTCGACAGCTAATGAGCAGTTCTTC. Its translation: CASRSTANEQFF.

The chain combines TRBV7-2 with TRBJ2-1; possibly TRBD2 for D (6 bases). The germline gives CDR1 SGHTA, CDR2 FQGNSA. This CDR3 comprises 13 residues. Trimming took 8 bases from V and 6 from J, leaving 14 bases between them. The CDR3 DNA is TGTGCCAGCGCCTGGGGGGTCCCCAATGAGCAGTTCTTC. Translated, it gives CASAWGVPNEQFF. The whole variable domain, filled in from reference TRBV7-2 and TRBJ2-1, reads GAGVSQSPSNKVTEKGKDVELRCDPISGHTALYWYRQSLGQGLEFLIYFQGNSAPDKSGLPSDRFSAERTGGSVSTLTIQRTQQEDSAVYLCASAWGVPNEQFFGPGTRLTVL.